This entry concerns a single T cell receptor (beta chain). Its target is not known. This record belongs to a study of early T cells in non-severe SARS-CoV-2 infection. Study background: Sequencing targeted bulk RNA from unsorted whole blood, leaving chains unpaired. Study outcomes and limitations: Lookups in VDJdb leaned toward anti-spike CD8 responses and missed private and CD4 specificities.

TCRdb processed the 5' RACE reads anew with MiXCR; each CDR3 protein has one entry. The data show more than 60,000 distinct CDR3 sequences, 12% seen once. Germline V gives CDR1 SGHNT, CDR2 YYREEE (reference sequence). The CDR3 extends over 16 amino acids. V dropped 3 bases and J dropped 2 bases, with 15 bases sitting between them. The chain is built from TRBV5-4 and TRBJ2-1, with D possibly matching TRBD2 (5 bases). This receptor was taken from an adult who was a healthcare worker with PCR-confirmed SARS-CoV-2 infection or an uninfected control (not recorded which). The donor label of this sample is uncertain. Sequences were derived from whole blood, sampled at baseline. CDR3 loop: CASSSSTSSPYNEQFF. DNA of the CDR3: TGTGCCAGCAGCTCGAGCACTAGTTCCCCCTACAATGAGCAGTTCTTC.